The rows below give T cell receptor beta chains drawn from one sample of a study of T cells in Graves' hyperthyroidism and ophthalmopathy. TCRdb re-analysed the multiplex PCR reads in MiXCR, keeping a single row per CDR3 protein. Altogether approximately 380,000 distinct CDR3 sequences are present, 11% to 15% being singletons, with the ten largest covering around 28%. The specimen was blood. The receptors shown here come from a man aged 50 to 60 with Graves' ophthalmopathy. Each CDR3 is given without its conserved first and last residue. Only part of the rows carry a size: once, few, many, or a class if the clone is expanded.

V: TRBV4-2
size: few
J: TRBJ2-4
length: 13
CDR3: ASSGRTETKNIQY

V: TRBV2
size: many
J: TRBJ2-6
length: 14
CDR3: ASSDGASSGANVLT

V: TRBV19
size: few
J: TRBJ1-5
length: 12
CDR3: AAGTGGSNQPQH

V: TRBV7-9
size: few
J: TRBJ2-5
length: 15
CDR3: ASSKRDRGSGQETQY

V: TRBV5-1
size: few
J: TRBJ1-3
length: 16
CDR3: ASSLEQGRAGSGNTIY

V: TRBV5-6
size: many
J: TRBJ2-4
length: 13
CDR3: ASSSATAIPNIQY

V: TRBV30
size: many
J: TRBJ2-3
length: 12
CDR3: AWRGITGGDTQY

V: TRBV9
size: few
J: TRBJ2-3
length: 15
CDR3: ASSVAGDYPIADTQY

V: TRBV7-3
size: many
J: TRBJ1-1
length: 11
CDR3: ASSPGADTEAF

V: TRBV30
size: many
J: TRBJ2-3
length: 12
CDR3: AWSVVGSTDTQY

V: TRBV2
size: NA
J: TRBJ2-3
length: 11
CDR3: ASSAGLAGWQY

V: TRBV15
size: NA
J: TRBJ2-2
length: 12
CDR3: ATSRVATTGELF

V: TRBV28
size: NA
J: TRBJ1-5
length: 16
CDR3: ASSLSPTGFGSNQPQH

V: TRBV4-1
size: few
J: TRBJ1-5
length: 13
CDR3: ASSQTDTSNQPQH

V: TRBV3-1
size: many
J: TRBJ2-1
length: 13
CDR3: ASSPTTDWYNEQF

V: TRBV7-3
size: NA
J: TRBJ2-7
length: 12
CDR3: ASSSRQGGNEQY

V: TRBV20-1
size: many
J: TRBJ2-1
length: 12
CDR3: SAWTGDFYNEQF

V: TRBV7-9
size: many
J: TRBJ2-1
length: 13
CDR3: ASSLRLAGCNEQF

V: TRBV24-1
size: NA
J: TRBJ2-1
length: 10
CDR3: ATSDRLQEQF

V: TRBV13
size: many
J: TRBJ2-5
length: 14
CDR3: ASSSWTSGNQETQY

V: TRBV5-1
size: NA
J: TRBJ2-1
length: 15
CDR3: ASSSSPSGYSYNEQF

V: TRBV19
size: few
J: TRBJ1-5
length: 10
CDR3: ASSIGPQPQH

V: TRBV13
size: many
J: TRBJ1-1
length: 16
CDR3: ASSFRRTGGTLNTEAF

V: TRBV5-6
size: many
J: TRBJ2-5
length: 11
CDR3: ASSLGVDETQY

V: TRBV29-1
size: many
J: TRBJ2-7
length: 11
CDR3: SVEDRSTYEQY

V: TRBV6-1
size: few
J: TRBJ2-5
length: 12
CDR3: ASSDNWGVETQY

V: TRBV27
size: many
J: TRBJ2-1
length: 14
CDR3: ASSLKAGGLINEQF

V: TRBV3-1
size: NA
J: TRBJ2-7
length: 13
CDR3: ASSRGDRGTYEQY

V: TRBV27
size: few
J: TRBJ2-7
length: 12
CDR3: ASRTSGGFSEQY

V: TRBV5-1
size: few
J: TRBJ2-5
length: 11
CDR3: ASSFGWGETQY